The 29 T cell receptor beta chains in this list originate from one sample, sequenced in a study of T-cell reconstitution after alpha-beta-depleted transplantation in children. Unique molecular identifiers were used to barcode this TCRbeta library. From the PCR reads, TCRdb called clonotypes with MiXCR, one entry per CDR3 protein. This table has more than 100,000 distinct CDR3 sequences, approximately 22% appearing once. Sample: PBMCs, mostly from graft donor cells, taken 180 days after TCRalphabeta/CD19-depleted stem cell transplant. The receptors shown here come from a male patient between 2 and 15 years old who had a stem cell transplant for chronic granulomatous disease, so the T cells may come from the graft donor.

The sample holds one count of this clonotype. The chain is built from TRBV20-1 and TRBJ2-7, with D possibly being TRBD1 (6 bases). CDR3 length: 12 amino acids. V lost 5 bases and J lost 4, with 12 bases in between. Germline-derived CDR1 and CDR2 are DFQATT and SNEGSKA (reference sequence). For the CDR3, the DNA is TGCAGTGCTCAGGGGTTGGGGTACGAGCAGTACTTC. This sequence encodes CSAQGLGYEQYF.

This clonotype was seen a few times. V and J are TRBV12-3 or TRBV12-4 and TRBJ1-4; weak D call: TRBD1 (5 bases). The CDR3 spans 15 residues. Trimming stripped 6 bases from V and 4 bases from J, with 15 bases between. CDR3 in DNA: TGTGCCAGCAGACCTGGGGGTAAGGGTAATGAAAAACTGTTTTTT. Encoded protein: CASRPGGKGNEKLFF.

The CDR3, as DNA: TGTGCCAGCAGTACTCTCCCAGGGGAGACCCAGTACTTC. This translates into CASSTLPGETQYF. The chain recombines TRBV27 with TRBJ2-5; a possible D gene is TRBD1 (5 bases). This CDR3 is built from 13 residues. Germline loops: CDR1 MNHEY, CDR2 SMNVEV (reference sequence). V lost 5 bases, J lost 5 bases, and 12 bases lay in between.

V usage is TRBV7-6 and J usage is TRBJ2-5, with 9 bases that match TRBD2. Trimming cost V 1 base and J 1 base; bases outside gene matches: 4. The germline V gene encodes CDR1 SGHVS and CDR2 FNYEAQ. The CDR3 runs 16 residues. The CDR3 is CASSLVAGVVQETQYF. In DNA, the CDR3 is TGTGCCAGCAGCTTAGTAGCGGGAGTAGTCCAAGAGACCCAGTACTTC.

The chain carries TRBV12-3 or TRBV12-4 and TRBJ2-1; D is possibly TRBD1 (5 bases). This CDR3 has 14 residues. The V end was cut by 2 bases, the J end by 5 bases, with 10 bases between. The CDR3 nucleotides read TGTGCCAGCAGTTTAAGGGGATTTAACAATGAGCAGTTCTTC. This sequence encodes CASSLRGFNNEQFF.

The CDR3 is CASTAGEKNIQYF. The CDR3 DNA reads as TGTGCCAGCACGGCGGGGGAAAAAAACATTCAGTACTTC. V gene TRBV28 combines with J gene TRBJ2-4; 7 bases are a match to TRBD2. Germline CDR1 MDHEN, CDR2 SYDVKM. CDR3 length: 13 residues. The V segment lost 7 bases and the J segment 4 bases; nucleotides outside the gene matches: 4. The whole variable domain, filled in from reference TRBV28 and TRBJ2-4, reads DVKVTQSSRYLVKRTGEKVFLECVQDMDHENMFWYRQDPGLGLRLIYFSYDVKMKEKGDIPEGYSVSREKKERFSLILESASTNQTSMYLCASTAGEKNIQYFGAGTRLSVL.

This clonotype was counted at least ten times. The chain couples TRBV13 to TRBJ2-3; D unclear. V gave up 8 bases and J gave up 1 base, with 10 bases separating them. CDR1 is PRHDT and CDR2 is FYEKMQ in the germline V gene (reference sequence). CDR3 length: 13 residues. In nucleotides, the CDR3 is TGTGCCAGCTCCCGGGCCCGCACAGATACGCAGTATTTT. Translating gives CASSRARTDTQYF.

The V and J genes are TRBV7-6 and TRBJ2-7; D is perhaps TRBD1 (5 bases). V was trimmed by 0 bases and J by 7 bases, leaving 10 bases between them. The CDR3 contains 13 residues. Germline-derived CDR1 and CDR2 are SGHVS and FNYEAQ. This CDR3 reads CASSLAGPTEQYF. The CDR3 nucleotides read TGTGCCAGCAGCTTAGCGGGGCCGACAGAGCAGTACTTC.

This clonotype was picked up a small number of times. This chain joins TRBV12-3 or TRBV12-4 and TRBJ2-7; 7 bases agree with TRBD2. This CDR3 contains 13 residues. V trimming: 7 bases; J trimming: 1 base; junction bases outside the gene matches: 4. The CDR3 bases are TGTGCCAGCACCCCGGGACTATCCTACGAGCAGTACTTC. It encodes CASTPGLSYEQYF.

A few counts support this clonotype. The chain joins TRBV28 to TRBJ2-7; a possible D gene is TRBD1 (6 bases). This CDR3 region has 14 residues. V was cut by 7 bases and J by 3 bases, with 16 bases left in between. In germline, CDR1 is MDHEN, CDR2 SYDVKM. CDR3 protein: CASTAPGQFYEQYF. The CDR3 DNA follows: TGTGCCAGCACCGCCCCCGGACAGTTCTACGAGCAGTACTTC.

This clonotype was detected ten times or more. The J gene is TRBJ1-2, the V gene TRBV9; no clear D gene. Trimming cost V 4 bases and J 8 bases, with 15 bases left between them. Germline V gives CDR1 SGDLS, CDR2 YYNGEE. CDR3 length: 13 amino acids. In nucleotides, the CDR3 is TGTGCCAGCAGCCAAACCCCGTCGGGCGGCTACACCTTC. Translation: CASSQTPSGGYTF.

The chain uses TRBV29-1 and TRBJ2-3; the D call may be TRBD1 or TRBD2 (5 bases each). Germline CDR1 SQVTM, CDR2 ANQGSEA. Deletions cut 6 bases from V and 10 bases from J, with 17 bases between. This CDR3 is 12 amino acids long. The CDR3 DNA is TGCAGCGTGGTTACAACAGGACTTCCGCAGTATTTT. It specifies CSVVTTGLPQYF.

To note about this clonotype: A read error may explain this, as a much larger clone is one base away. This chain links TRBV20-1 with TRBJ2-4; 11 bases are a match to TRBD1. This CDR3 region has 14 residues. V shed 4 bases, J shed 12 bases, and the junction held 11 bases outside the gene matches. Germline V gene sequence: CDR1 DFQATT, CDR2 SNEGSKA (reference sequence). The CDR3 loop is CSANLGTGGSSQYF. As DNA, the CDR3 is TGCAGTGCTAATCTCGGGACAGGGGGAAGCAGTCAGTACTTC.

CDR3 region: CASSHGTGTNYEQYF. CDR3 bases: TGTGCCAGCTCACACGGGACAGGTACTAACTACGAGCAGTACTTC. V is TRBV18 and J is TRBJ2-7; 8 positions match TRBD1. Germline CDR1 is KGHSH and CDR2 is LQKENI. The CDR3 is 15 amino acids. V trimming: 4 bases; J trimming: 3 bases; junction bases outside the gene matches: 8.

The chain recombines TRBV6-5 with TRBJ2-1; 15 bases match TRBD2. Germline-derived CDR1 and CDR2 are MNHEY and SVGAGI. The J segment lost 4 bases and the V segment lost 2 bases, leaving 9 bases of the junction unmatched. The CDR3 contains 19 residues. CDR3 nucleotides: TGTGCCAGCAGTTACGGTTCGGGACTAGCGGGGGGTCGGTACAATGAGCAGTTCTTC. This translates into CASSYGSGLAGGRYNEQFF.

This clonotype was counted ten times or more. The chain employs TRBV29-1 and TRBJ2-3; D gene unclear. The CDR3 spans 12 residues. CDR1 and CDR2 from the germline V gene are SQVTM and ANQGSEA. Trimming pared 6 bases from V and 2 bases from J, leaving 9 bases between. The CDR3 DNA reads as TGCAGCGTCTCGGCTAACACAGATACGCAGTATTTT. This encodes CSVSANTDTQYF.

The chain carries TRBV12-3 or TRBV12-4 and TRBJ2-1; 13 bases are shared with TRBD2. V shed 7 bases and J 4 bases; nucleotides not matched to a gene: 4. The CDR3 is 15 amino acids. The CDR3 bases are TGTGCCAGCACCCCACTAGCGGGGGGGTACAATGAGCAGTTCTTC. Its translation is CASTPLAGGYNEQFF.

The table lists this clonotype with many counts. J is TRBJ2-1 and V is TRBV10-3, with TRBD1 as a possible D gene (6 bases). CDR3 size: 15 residues. V lost 4 bases to trimming and J lost 8 bases, with 18 bases between them. Germline-derived CDR1 and CDR2 are ENHRY and SYGVKD. CDR3 residues: CAISVLGGYGDEQFF. Written as DNA, the CDR3 is TGTGCCATCAGTGTTTTAGGGGGATATGGTGATGAGCAGTTCTTC.

The rearrangement uses TRBV12-3 or TRBV12-4 and TRBJ2-7; 8 nucleotides line up with TRBD2. J gave up 3 bases and V 6 bases, and 7 bases lay outside the gene matches. This CDR3 is built from 14 residues. CDR3 in DNA: TGTGCCAGCAGCACGGGACTAGGTGGCTACGAGCAGTACTTC. Amino acids: CASSTGLGGYEQYF.

Points on this clonotype: Germline is not matched at one junction end, which may reflect a read error. The genes are TRBV20-1 and TRBJ2-5; D not certain. The CDR3 has 12 residues. CDR1 and CDR2 from the germline V gene are DFQATT and SNEGSKA (reference sequence). The CDR3 DNA follows: TGCAGTGCTTTTCGGACCACTATGGCCCAGTACTTT. Its protein is CSAFRTTMAQYF.

This clonotype showed up many times. The genes are TRBV28 and TRBJ2-5, with a tentative D call TRBD1 (5 bases). The V end lost 7 bases, the J end lost 5 bases, and 17 bases lay between the germline ends. The CDR3 sequence is 14 residues long. Germline CDR1 is MDHEN and CDR2 is SYDVKM. The CDR3 protein is CASKPPRAWETQYF. CDR3 bases: TGTGCCAGCAAACCCCCCAGGGCTTGGGAGACCCAGTACTTC.

This clonotype was seen ten or more times. V usage is TRBV7-8 and J usage is TRBJ2-2; D gene unclear. The CDR3 runs to 17 residues. Deletions cut 0 bases from V and 0 bases from J, with 11 bases between. The germline gives CDR1 SGHVS, CDR2 FQNEAQ. CDR3 DNA: TGTGCCAGCAGCTTAGCGCTAGGAAGGGCGAACACCGGGGAGCTGTTTTTT. This codes for CASSLALGRANTGELFF.

For the CDR3, the DNA is TGCGCCAGCAGCCGCCGTCCAAGCGGGGGGCCCGATCGCACCTCCACAGATACGCAGTATTTT. Translated, it gives CASSRRPSGGPDRTSTDTQYF. The J gene is TRBJ2-3, the V gene TRBV4-1, with 9 positions matching TRBD2. With V trimmed by 4 bases and J by 2 bases, 22 bases remained unmatched. This CDR3 comprises 21 residues. Per the germline V gene, CDR1 is MGHRA and CDR2 is YSYEKL.

The chain has TRBV10-1 and TRBJ2-7; D is perhaps TRBD2 (6 bases). V was cut by 0 bases and J by 6 bases, with 9 bases left in between. Germline-derived CDR1 and CDR2 are WNHNN and SYGVQD (reference sequence). The CDR3 runs to 13 residues. CDR3: CASSESSSVEQYF. The CDR3 DNA sequence: TGCGCCAGCAGTGAGTCATCTAGCGTCGAGCAGTACTTC.

The rearrangement links TRBV7-8 to TRBJ1-5; 9 bases fit TRBD1. After removal of 2 bases from V and 0 bases from J, the junction contained 2 bases not matched to a gene. The CDR3 runs 16 residues. Germline CDR1 reads SGHVS; CDR2 reads FQNEAQ. The CDR3 protein is CASSLNRGHSNQPQHF. DNA for the CDR3: TGTGCCAGCAGCTTAAACAGGGGGCATAGCAATCAGCCCCAGCATTTT.

Note on this clonotype: Possible read error: a much larger clone is one base away. V gene TRBV20-1 combines with J gene TRBJ2-1; D remains unclear. The CDR3 sequence is 12 residues long. Germline assignment: CDR1 DFQATT and CDR2 SNEGSKA (reference sequence). The CDR3 reads CSADGRVNEQLF. The CDR3 DNA reads TGCAGTGCCGATGGACGGGTTAATGAGCAGTTGTTC.

The rearrangement joins TRBV4-2 to TRBJ2-1, with 10 bases matching TRBD2. V lost 4 bases, J lost 4 bases, and 7 bases stayed unmatched. The germline V gene has CDR1 LGHNA and CDR2 YNFKEQ. The CDR3 runs 16 residues. For the CDR3, the DNA is TGTGCCAGCAGCCTCCGCCTAGCGGGAGAGTACAATGAGCAGTTCTTC. This codes for CASSLRLAGEYNEQFF.

The CDR3: CASSLVVLSDTQYF. The DNA for the CDR3 is TGTGCCAGCAGCTTAGTCGTCTTATCAGATACGCAGTATTTT. The chain couples TRBV7-2 to TRBJ2-3; no clear D. Trimming left V 1 base short and J 4 bases short, with 9 bases between. The CDR3 is made up of 14 amino acids. In germline, CDR1 is SGHTA, CDR2 FQGNSA.

This clonotype was recorded many times. The rearrangement joins TRBV19 to TRBJ1-4; TRBD1 matches at 9 bases. With 2 bases clipped from V and 7 bases from J, the junction kept 8 bases outside the gene matches. The CDR3 totals 16 residues. Germline CDR1 reads LNHDA; CDR2 reads SQIVND (reference sequence). The CDR3 DNA follows: TGTGCCAGTAGTATAAGGCCGGGACAGGGAGGTGAAAAACTGTTTTTT. Residues: CASSIRPGQGGEKLFF. Full variable domain (remainder filled in from reference TRBV19 and TRBJ1-4): DGGITQSPKYLFRKEGQNVTLSCEQNLNHDAMYWYRQDPGQGLRLIYYSQIVNDFQKGDIAEGYSVSREKKESFPLTVTSAQKNPTAFYLCASSIRPGQGGEKLFFGSGTQLSVL.